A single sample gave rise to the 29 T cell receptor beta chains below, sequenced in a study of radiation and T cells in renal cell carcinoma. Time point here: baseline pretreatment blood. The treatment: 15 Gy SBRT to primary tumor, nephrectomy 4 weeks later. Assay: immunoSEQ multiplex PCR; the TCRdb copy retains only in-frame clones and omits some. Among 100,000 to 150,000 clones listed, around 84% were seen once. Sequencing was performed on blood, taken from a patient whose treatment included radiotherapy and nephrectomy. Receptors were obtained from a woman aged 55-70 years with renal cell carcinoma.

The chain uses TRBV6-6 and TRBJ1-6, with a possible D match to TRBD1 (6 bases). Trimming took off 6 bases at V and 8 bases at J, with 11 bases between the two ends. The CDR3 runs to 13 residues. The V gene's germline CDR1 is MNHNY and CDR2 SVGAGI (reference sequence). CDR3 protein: CASSDRSYSPLHF. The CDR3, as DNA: TGTGCCAGCAGCGACAGGTCATATTCACCCCTCCACTTT.

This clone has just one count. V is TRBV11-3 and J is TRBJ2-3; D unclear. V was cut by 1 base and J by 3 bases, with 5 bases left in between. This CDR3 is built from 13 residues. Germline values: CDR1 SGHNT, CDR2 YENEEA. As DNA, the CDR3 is TGTGCCAGCAGCTTAGTGGCAACAGATACGCAGTATTTT. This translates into CASSLVATDTQYF.

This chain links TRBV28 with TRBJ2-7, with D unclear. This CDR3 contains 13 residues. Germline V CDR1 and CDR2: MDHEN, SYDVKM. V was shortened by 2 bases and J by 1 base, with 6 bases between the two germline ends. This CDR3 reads CASSLPSSYEQYF. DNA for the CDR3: TGTGCCAGCAGTTTACCCTCGTCCTACGAGCAGTACTTC.

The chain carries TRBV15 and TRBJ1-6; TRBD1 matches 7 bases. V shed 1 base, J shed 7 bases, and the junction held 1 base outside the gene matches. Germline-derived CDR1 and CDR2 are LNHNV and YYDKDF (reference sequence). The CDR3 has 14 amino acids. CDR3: CATSRGQGNSPLHF. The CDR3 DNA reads TGTGCCACCAGCAGAGGACAGGGAAATTCACCCCTCCACTTT.

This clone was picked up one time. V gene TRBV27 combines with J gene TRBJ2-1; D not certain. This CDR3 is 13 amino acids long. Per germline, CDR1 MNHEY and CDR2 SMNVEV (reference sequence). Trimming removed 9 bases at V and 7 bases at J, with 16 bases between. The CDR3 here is CASGHDMGNEQFF. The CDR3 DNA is TGTGCCAGTGGCCATGACATGGGAAATGAGCAGTTCTTC.

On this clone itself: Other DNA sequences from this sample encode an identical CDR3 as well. CDR3 sequence: CASTRGLNTEAFF. The CDR3 DNA sequence: TGTGCCAGTACAAGAGGCCTGAACACTGAAGCTTTCTTT. The chain couples TRBV19 to TRBJ1-1; D not resolved. Germline V gene lookup returns CDR1 LNHDA and CDR2 SQIVND (reference sequence). V was clipped by 7 bases and J by 0 bases, with 9 bases between them. The CDR3 covers 13 residues.

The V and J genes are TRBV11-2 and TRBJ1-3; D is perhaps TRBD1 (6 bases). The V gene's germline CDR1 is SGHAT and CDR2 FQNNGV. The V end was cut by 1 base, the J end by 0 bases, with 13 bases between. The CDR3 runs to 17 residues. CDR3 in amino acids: CASSLVSGASSGNTIYF. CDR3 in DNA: TGTGCCAGCAGCTTAGTGTCAGGGGCTTCCTCTGGAAACACCATATATTTT.

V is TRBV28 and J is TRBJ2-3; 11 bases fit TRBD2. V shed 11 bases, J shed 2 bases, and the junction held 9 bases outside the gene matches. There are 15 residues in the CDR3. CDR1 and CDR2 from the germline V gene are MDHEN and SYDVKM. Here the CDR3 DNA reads TGTGCCTTATCTAGCGGGGGGCAATACACAGATACGCAGTATTTT. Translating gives CALSSGGQYTDTQYF. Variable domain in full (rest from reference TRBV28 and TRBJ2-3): DVKVTQSSRYLVKRTGEKVFLECVQDMDHENMFWYRQDPGLGLRLIYFSYDVKMKEKGDIPEGYSVSREKKERFSLILESASTNQTSMYLCALSSGGQYTDTQYFGPGTRLTVL.

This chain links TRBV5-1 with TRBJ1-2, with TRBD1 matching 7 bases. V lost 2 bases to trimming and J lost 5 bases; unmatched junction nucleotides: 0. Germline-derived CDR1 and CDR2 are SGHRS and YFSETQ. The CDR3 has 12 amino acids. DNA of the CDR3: TGCGCCAGCAGCTTCAGGGGGTATGGCTACACCTTC. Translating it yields CASSFRGYGYTF.

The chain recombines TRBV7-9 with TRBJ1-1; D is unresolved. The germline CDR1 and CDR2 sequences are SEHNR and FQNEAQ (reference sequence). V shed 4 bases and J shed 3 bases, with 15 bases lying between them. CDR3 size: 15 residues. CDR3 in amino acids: CASSSPPRGYTEAFF. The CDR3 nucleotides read TGTGCCAGCAGCTCTCCCCCCCGGGGTTACACTGAAGCTTTCTTT.

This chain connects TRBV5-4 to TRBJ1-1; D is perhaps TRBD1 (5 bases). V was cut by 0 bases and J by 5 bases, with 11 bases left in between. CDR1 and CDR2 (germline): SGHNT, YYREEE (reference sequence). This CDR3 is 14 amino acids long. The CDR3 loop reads CASSLVSGQTEAFF. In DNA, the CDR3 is TGTGCCAGCAGCTTGGTTTCAGGGCAAACTGAAGCTTTCTTT.

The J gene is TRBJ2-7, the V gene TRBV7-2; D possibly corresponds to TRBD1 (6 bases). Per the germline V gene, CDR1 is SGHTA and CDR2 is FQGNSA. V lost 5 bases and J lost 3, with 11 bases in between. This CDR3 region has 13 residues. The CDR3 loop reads CASSITGHYEQYF. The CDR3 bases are TGTGCCAGCAGCATAACGGGACACTACGAGCAGTACTTC.

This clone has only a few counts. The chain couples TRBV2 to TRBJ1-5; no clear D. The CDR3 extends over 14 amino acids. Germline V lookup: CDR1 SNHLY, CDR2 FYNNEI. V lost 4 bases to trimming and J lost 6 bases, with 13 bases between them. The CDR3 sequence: CASSGNKGGQPQHF. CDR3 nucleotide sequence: TGTGCCAGCAGTGGCAACAAGGGCGGTCAGCCCCAGCATTTT.

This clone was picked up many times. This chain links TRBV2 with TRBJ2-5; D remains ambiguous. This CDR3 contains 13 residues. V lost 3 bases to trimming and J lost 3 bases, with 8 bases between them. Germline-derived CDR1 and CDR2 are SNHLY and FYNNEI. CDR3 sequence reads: CASSEPDEETQYF. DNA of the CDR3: TGTGCCAGCAGTGAGCCGGACGAAGAGACCCAGTACTTC.

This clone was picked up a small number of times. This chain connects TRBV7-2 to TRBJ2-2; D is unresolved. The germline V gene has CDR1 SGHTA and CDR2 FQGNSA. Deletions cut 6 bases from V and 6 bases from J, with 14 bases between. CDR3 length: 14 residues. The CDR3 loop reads CASRSSVRAGELFF. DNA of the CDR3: TGTGCCAGCAGGTCGTCAGTTAGGGCCGGGGAGCTGTTTTTT.

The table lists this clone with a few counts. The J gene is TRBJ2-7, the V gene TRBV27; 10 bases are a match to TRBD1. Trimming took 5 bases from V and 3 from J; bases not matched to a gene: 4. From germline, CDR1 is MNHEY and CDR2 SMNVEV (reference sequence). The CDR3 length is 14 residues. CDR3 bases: TGTGCCAGCAGTGCGACAGGGGGCGTCTACGAGCAGTACTTC. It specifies CASSATGGVYEQYF.

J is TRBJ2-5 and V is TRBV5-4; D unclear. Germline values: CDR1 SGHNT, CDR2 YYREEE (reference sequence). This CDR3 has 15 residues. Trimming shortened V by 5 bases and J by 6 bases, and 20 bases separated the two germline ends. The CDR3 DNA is TGTGCCAGCAGGCTGAGAGCTTCCCGCGACCAGACCCAGTACTTC. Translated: CASRLRASRDQTQYF. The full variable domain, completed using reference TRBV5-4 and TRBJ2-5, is ETGVTQSPTHLIKTRGQQVTLRCSSQSGHNTVSWYQQALGQGPQFIFQYYREEENGRGNFPPRFSGLQFPNYSSELNVNALELDDSALYLCASRLRASRDQTQYFGPGTRLLVL.

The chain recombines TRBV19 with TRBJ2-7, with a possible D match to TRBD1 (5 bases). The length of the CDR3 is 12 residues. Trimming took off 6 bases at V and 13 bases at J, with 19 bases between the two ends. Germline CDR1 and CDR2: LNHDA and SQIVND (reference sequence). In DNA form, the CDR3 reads TGTGCCAGTAGGGCCGCCGGCCAGGGCATCTACTTC. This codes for CASRAAGQGIYF.

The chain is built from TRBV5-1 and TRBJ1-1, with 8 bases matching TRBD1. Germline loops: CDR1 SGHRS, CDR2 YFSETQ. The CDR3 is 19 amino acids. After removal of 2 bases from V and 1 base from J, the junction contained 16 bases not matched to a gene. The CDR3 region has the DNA TGCGCCAGCAGCTTACCGGGACAGGCTTCTTTGGTAGAGAACACTGAAGCTTTCTTT. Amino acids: CASSLPGQASLVENTEAFF.

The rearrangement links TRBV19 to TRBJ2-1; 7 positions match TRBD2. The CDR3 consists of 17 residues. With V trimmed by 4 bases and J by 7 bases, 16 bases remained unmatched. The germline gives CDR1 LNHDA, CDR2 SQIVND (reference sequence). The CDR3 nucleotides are TGTGCCAGTAGTAGGGGGGGAGGAGCCTCCCGCATGAATGAGCAGTTCTTC. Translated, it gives CASSRGGGASRMNEQFF.

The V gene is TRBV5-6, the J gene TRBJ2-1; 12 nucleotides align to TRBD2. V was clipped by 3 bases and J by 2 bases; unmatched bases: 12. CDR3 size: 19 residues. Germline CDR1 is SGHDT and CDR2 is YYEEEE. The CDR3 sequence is CASSSTQPTSGRTYNEQFF. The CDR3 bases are TGTGCCAGCAGCTCGACCCAGCCTACTAGCGGGAGGACCTACAATGAGCAGTTCTTC.

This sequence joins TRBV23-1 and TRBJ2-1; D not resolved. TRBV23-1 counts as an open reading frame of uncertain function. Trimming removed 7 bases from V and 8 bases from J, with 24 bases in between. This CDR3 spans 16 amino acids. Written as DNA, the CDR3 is TGCGCCAGCACCCCCCGCCCCGAGACGTCGGCCGATGAGCAGTTCTTC. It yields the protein CASTPRPETSADEQFF.

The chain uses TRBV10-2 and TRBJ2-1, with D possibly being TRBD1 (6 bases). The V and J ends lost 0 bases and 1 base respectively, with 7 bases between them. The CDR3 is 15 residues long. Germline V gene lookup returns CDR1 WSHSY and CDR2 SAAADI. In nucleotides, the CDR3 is TGCGCCAGCAGTGAGTCGGGGGCTTCCTACAATGAGCAGTTCTTC. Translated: CASSESGASYNEQFF.

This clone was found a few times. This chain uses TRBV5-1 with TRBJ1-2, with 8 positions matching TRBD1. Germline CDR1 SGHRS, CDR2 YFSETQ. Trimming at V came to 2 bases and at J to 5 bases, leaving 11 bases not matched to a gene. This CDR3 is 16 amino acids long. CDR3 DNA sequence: TGCGCCAGCAGCTTCGGGTCAGGGGGCTCAGTATATGGCTACACCTTC. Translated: CASSFGSGGSVYGYTF.

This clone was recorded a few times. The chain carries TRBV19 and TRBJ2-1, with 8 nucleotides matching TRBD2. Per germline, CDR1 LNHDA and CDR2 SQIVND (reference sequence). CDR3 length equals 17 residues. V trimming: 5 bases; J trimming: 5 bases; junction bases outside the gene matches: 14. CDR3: CASSPEPPGGLDNEQFF. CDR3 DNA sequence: TGTGCCAGTAGTCCCGAGCCCCCGGGGGGGCTCGACAATGAGCAGTTCTTC.

The CDR3 bases are TGTGCCAGTAGTCTCCCCCGGGACAGGGGTACGAATGAGCAGTTCTTC. This translates into CASSLPRDRGTNEQFF. J is TRBJ2-1 and V is TRBV19; TRBD1 matches at 10 bases. This CDR3 contains 16 residues. Germline V lookup: CDR1 LNHDA, CDR2 SQIVND (reference sequence). V shed 5 bases and J 7 bases; nucleotides not matched to a gene: 11.

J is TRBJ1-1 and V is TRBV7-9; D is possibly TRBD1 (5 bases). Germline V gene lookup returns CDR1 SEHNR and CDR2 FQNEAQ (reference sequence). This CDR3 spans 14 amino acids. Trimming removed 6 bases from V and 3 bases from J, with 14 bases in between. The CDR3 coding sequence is TGTGCCAGCAGACGACGACAGACTGACACTGAAGCTTTCTTT. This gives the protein CASRRRQTDTEAFF.

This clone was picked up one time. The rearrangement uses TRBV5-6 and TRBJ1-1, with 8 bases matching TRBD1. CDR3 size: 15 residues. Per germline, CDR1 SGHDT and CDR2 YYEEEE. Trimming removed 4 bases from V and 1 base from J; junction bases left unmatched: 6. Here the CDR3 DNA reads TGTGCCAGCAGCGGGAGGGACAGGTGGAACACTGAAGCTTTCTTT. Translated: CASSGRDRWNTEAFF.

The CDR3 sequence: CASSRQGAGNTIYF. The CDR3, as DNA: TGCGCCAGCAGCAGACAGGGGGCTGGAAACACCATATATTTT. The V gene is TRBV5-1, the J gene TRBJ1-3, with 9 bases fitting TRBD1. The germline CDR1 and CDR2 sequences are SGHRS and YFSETQ. V was pared by 4 bases and J by 2 bases, with 1 base of the junction left unmatched. The CDR3 is 14 amino acids.